The 16 T cell receptor beta chains given below trace back to one sample, sequenced in a study of tumor and adjacent non-tumor tissue in lung cancer. TCRbeta libraries were built with three rounds of nested PCR, modified from ARM-PCR. TCRdb re-analysed the multiplex PCR reads in MiXCR, keeping a single row per CDR3 protein. The data show about 43,000 distinct CDR3 sequences, more than 50% seen once. This sample's RNA came from whole unsorted tissue. Distant lung tissue was collected more than 3 cm away from the tumor edge. Sequencing was carried out using distant non-tumor lung tissue. The receptor set was obtained from a man aged 45-60 years with non-small cell lung cancer.

The chain couples TRBV24-1 to TRBJ2-3; 9 bases fit TRBD1. Looked up from germline, CDR1 is KGHDR and CDR2 is SFDVKD. The CDR3 length is 16 residues. V shed 4 bases and J 4 bases; nucleotides not matched to a gene: 8. This CDR3 reads CATSDSRTGAADTQYF. In nucleotides, the CDR3 is TGTGCCACCAGTGACTCCCGGACAGGGGCCGCAGATACGCAGTATTTT.

Note on this clonotype: One end of the junction fails to match germline, which may point to a read error. J is TRBJ2-7 and V is TRBV10-2, with 9 bases lining up with TRBD1. CDR3 length equals 12 residues. The V gene's germline CDR1 is WSHSY and CDR2 SAAADI. The chain's CDR3 is CVSSDRGKEQYF. CDR3 DNA sequence: TGCGTCAGCAGCGACAGGGGGAAGGAGCAATACTTC.

As to this clonotype: A much larger clone is a single base away; this may be a read error. The rearrangement uses TRBV10-2 and TRBJ2-3, with D maybe TRBD1 (5 bases). The ends were cut back, 3 bases at V and 6 bases at J, with 13 bases in the middle. This CDR3 spans 14 amino acids. CDR1 and CDR2 (germline): WSHSY, SAAADI. The CDR3 DNA reads TGCGCCAGCAGTGACGGACATGGCTGGGATACGCAGTATTTT. Its translation is CASSDGHGWDTQYF.

Details on this clonotype: A read error may account for a junction end that differs from germline. The chain combines TRBV11-2 with TRBJ1-1; TRBD1 is a possible D gene (6 bases). This CDR3 spans 13 amino acids. Germline CDR1 SGHAT, CDR2 FQNNGV. DNA for the CDR3: TGTGCCAGGAGCGTACAGGGATACACTGAAACTTTCTTT. Translating it yields CARSVQGYTETFF.

Concerning this clonotype itself: At one boundary the junction diverges from the germline segment, which might be a read error. V is TRBV5-1 and J is TRBJ2-5; 9 bases align to TRBD1. The CDR3 spans 21 residues. Germline V gene data show CDR1 as SGHRS and CDR2 as YFSETQ. The CDR3 bases are TGCGCCAGCAGCTTGGCGTTAGGGACAGGGACTATCTACAAGTACCAAGAGACCCAGTGCTTC. Encoded protein: CASSLALGTGTIYKYQETQCF.

There are a few counts of this clonotype. The chain joins TRBV13 to TRBJ2-5; 12 nucleotides match TRBD2. This CDR3 is built from 16 residues. The trim removed 5 bases at V and 1 base at J, leaving 5 bases unmatched. Germline CDR1 and CDR2: PRHDT and FYEKMQ (reference sequence). The CDR3 loop reads CASSITSGGSQETQYF. The CDR3 coding sequence is TGTGCCAGCAGCATCACTAGCGGGGGGTCCCAAGAGACCCAGTACTTC.

This clonotype was recorded many times. This chain joins TRBV6-1 and TRBJ1-6; D ambiguous. Deletions cut 4 bases from V and 4 bases from J, with 8 bases between. Germline-derived CDR1 and CDR2 are MNHNS and SASEGT. The CDR3 runs 14 residues. The CDR3 protein is CASSAGPYNSPLHF. CDR3 in DNA: TGTGCCAGCAGTGCGGGTCCGTATAATTCACCCCTCCACTTT.

Turning to this clonotype: Relative to the germline gene, one junction end is altered; a read error may explain this. The chain uses TRBV10-2 and TRBJ2-5; D gene ambiguous. The CDR3 covers 14 residues. Germline CDR1 and CDR2: WSHSY and SAAADI. The CDR3 nucleotides read TGCGCCAGCAGGCTTCCGAGAGTGCAAGAGATCCAGTGCTTC. Residues: CASRLPRVQEIQCF.

This clonotype came up many times. The chain has TRBV5-4 and TRBJ1-2; 8 bases agree with TRBD1. The CDR3 runs 14 residues. V shed 3 bases, J shed 6 bases, and the junction held 7 bases outside the gene matches. Germline lookup yields CDR1 SGHNT and CDR2 YYREEE (reference sequence). CDR3 protein: CASSSRTGLDGYTF. The CDR3 nucleotides are TGTGCCAGCAGCTCTCGGACAGGGTTGGATGGCTACACCTTC.

On this clonotype itself: It is likely a read error, because the conserved phenylalanine at the end of the CDR3 is missing. The DNA is left out, because the CDR3 cannot be placed on it with certainty; the CDR3 is given as TCRdb lists it. V and J are TRBV5-6 and TRBJ2-2. Counting both end residues, the CDR3 totals 14 amino acids. Germline CDR1 and CDR2: SGHDT and YYEEEE. The CDR3 sequence is CASSDTRNTGELFS.

This clonotype has at least ten counts. The DNA of the CDR3 is TGTGCCAGCAGCAGCTCCGGGTACGAGCAGTACTTC. It yields the protein CASSSSGYEQYF. The chain is built from TRBV7-9 and TRBJ2-7, with D uncertain. The ends were cut back, 5 bases at V and 4 bases at J, with 9 bases in the middle. Germline CDR1 reads SEHNR; CDR2 reads FQNEAQ (reference sequence). This CDR3 contains 12 residues.

Points on this clonotype: Given the absence of the conserved phenylalanine or tryptophan at the CDR3 end, a read error is likely. This chain connects TRBV11-2 to TRBJ1-6; tentative D call: TRBD1 (5 bases). The CDR3 consists of 14 residues. Germline V gene data show CDR1 as SGHAT and CDR2 as FQNNGV. V was cut by 5 bases and J by 9 bases, with 14 bases left in between. CDR3 amino acids: CASSPTTVSSPLHL. DNA for the CDR3: TGTGCCAGCAGCCCTACGACAGTTTCTTCACCCCTCCACCTT.

This clonotype has more than one count but fewer than ten. The J gene is TRBJ2-1, the V gene TRBV24-1; 10 nucleotides align to TRBD2. After removal of 0 bases from V and 9 bases from J, the junction contained 4 bases not matched to a gene. The CDR3 runs 15 residues. CDR1 and CDR2 from the germline V gene are KGHDR and SFDVKD. The CDR3 here is CATSDLQAGGTEQFF. DNA for the CDR3: TGTGCCACCAGTGATTTGCAAGCGGGAGGGACTGAGCAGTTCTTC.

A remark on this clonotype: An end of the junction does not agree with germline; a read error may underlie this. V and J are TRBV28 and TRBJ1-6, with 7 bases that match TRBD1. This CDR3 spans 18 amino acids. Germline lookup yields CDR1 MDHEN and CDR2 SYDVKM. The CDR3: CAGSLRQGLSSYNSPLHF. The CDR3 nucleotides read TGTGCCGGCAGTTTACGACAGGGACTGAGCTCCTATAATTCACCCCTCCACTTT.

Remarks on this clonotype: Here the CDR3 omits its conserved ending phenylalanine or tryptophan, so a read error is the likely source. J is TRBJ2-7 and V is TRBV6-1, with a possible D match to TRBD2 (5 bases). Germline V gives CDR1 MNHNS, CDR2 SASEGT. With 5 bases removed from V and 4 bases from J, the gap between germline ends came to 9 bases. The CDR3 has 12 residues. As DNA, the CDR3 is TGTGCCAGCAGTACTAGATCATACGAGCAGTACCTC. It translates to CASSTRSYEQYL.

The chain is built from TRBV6-2 or TRBV6-3 and TRBJ2-1, with D perhaps matching TRBD2 (6 bases). V lost 10 bases to trimming and J lost 1 base, with 17 bases between them. The CDR3 length is 15 residues. CDR1 is MNHEY, CDR2 SVGEGT, per germline. The CDR3 DNA is TGTGCCATCAGCCACCGGGACTCATCCTACAATGAGCAGTTCTTC. Translated: CAISHRDSSYNEQFF.